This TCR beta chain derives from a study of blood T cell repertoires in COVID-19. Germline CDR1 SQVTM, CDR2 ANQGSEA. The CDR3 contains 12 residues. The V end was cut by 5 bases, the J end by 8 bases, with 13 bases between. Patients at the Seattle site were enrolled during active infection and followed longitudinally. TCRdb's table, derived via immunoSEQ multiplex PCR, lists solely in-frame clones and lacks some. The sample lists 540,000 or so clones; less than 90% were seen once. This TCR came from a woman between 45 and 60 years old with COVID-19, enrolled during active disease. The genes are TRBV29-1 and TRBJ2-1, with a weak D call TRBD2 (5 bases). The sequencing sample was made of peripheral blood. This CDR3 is CSVPSGMDEQFF. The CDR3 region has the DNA TGCAGCGTTCCTTCCGGGATGGATGAGCAGTTCTTC.